This passage covers 31 T cell receptor beta chains from one sample sequenced in a study of blood T cell repertoires in COVID-19. Sequencing was performed with immunoSEQ multiplex PCR; in TCRdb, only in-frame clones are kept and a portion is missing. This sample has about 380,000 clones, with 85% found just once. Sequencing was done on a sample of peripheral blood. All receptors derive from a woman under 30 with acute or convalescent COVID-19.

J is TRBJ1-6 and V is TRBV27; 8 nucleotides match TRBD1. Germline assignment: CDR1 MNHEY and CDR2 SMNVEV (reference sequence). The CDR3 is 14 residues long. V gave up 4 bases and J gave up 11 bases; unmatched junction bases: 7. CDR3 region: CASSYGTGIPPLHF. For the CDR3, the DNA is TGTGCCAGCAGTTACGGGACAGGCATTCCACCCCTCCACTTT.

The chain is built from TRBV9 and TRBJ2-5; 12 nucleotides match TRBD2. Germline values: CDR1 SGDLS, CDR2 YYNGEE. Trimming cost V 4 bases and J 4 bases; bases outside gene matches: 11. The length of the CDR3 is 17 residues. The CDR3 loop reads CASSSQTSGRGVETQYF. For the CDR3, the DNA is TGTGCCAGCAGCTCCCAGACTAGCGGGAGAGGCGTAGAGACCCAGTACTTC. The full variable domain, with the rest looked up from reference TRBV9 and TRBJ2-5, is DSGVTQTPKHLITATGQRVTLRCSPRSGDLSVYWYQQSLDQGLQFLIQYYNGEERAKGNILERFSAQQFPDLHSELNLSSLELGDSALYFCASSSQTSGRGVETQYFGPGTRLLVL.

V and J are TRBV5-1 and TRBJ1-1; D is possibly TRBD1 (5 bases). Germline lookup yields CDR1 SGHRS and CDR2 YFSETQ. Trimming pared 0 bases from V and 3 bases from J, leaving 12 bases between. This CDR3 contains 15 residues. The DNA of the CDR3 is TGCGCCAGCAGCTTGGGTCGCAGGGCGGACACTGAAGCTTTCTTT. It yields the protein CASSLGRRADTEAFF.

The chain links TRBV6-1 to TRBJ2-7; D is unclear. Germline CDR1 reads MNHNS; CDR2 reads SASEGT. V shed 3 bases and J shed 3 bases, with 6 bases lying between them. There are 12 residues in the CDR3. Here the CDR3 DNA reads TGTGCCAGCAGTGATCGTTTCTACGAGCAGTACTTC. It codes for CASSDRFYEQYF.

The chain joins TRBV28 to TRBJ1-5; 8 nucleotides match TRBD1. The CDR3 runs to 14 residues. The junction had 10 bases not matched to a gene; V was cut back by 5 bases and J by 10 bases. CDR1 is MDHEN and CDR2 is SYDVKM in the germline V gene. The CDR3 nucleotides read TGTGCCAGCAGTAATCAGGGGGCAGGTCTTCCCCAGCATTTT. Its protein product is CASSNQGAGLPQHF.

This clone was observed once. The rearrangement uses TRBV28 and TRBJ2-7; D perhaps matches TRBD2 (6 bases). V lost 1 base and J lost 7, with 17 bases in between. Germline V gene lookup returns CDR1 MDHEN and CDR2 SYDVKM. This CDR3 is 15 amino acids long. The CDR3 loop reads CASSLSGDVHGEQYF. The CDR3 bases are TGTGCCAGCAGTTTATCGGGGGACGTTCACGGGGAGCAGTACTTC.

V and J are TRBV28 and TRBJ1-6; weak D call: TRBD1 (6 bases). CDR1 is MDHEN and CDR2 is SYDVKM in the germline V gene. CDR3 length: 17 amino acids. V was cut by 3 bases and J by 2 bases, with 14 bases left in between. The CDR3 nucleotides are TGTGCCAGCAGTTTCCCCCAGGGGTCCCCCTATAATTCACCCCTCCACTTT. Translated, it gives CASSFPQGSPYNSPLHF.

The chain combines TRBV19 with TRBJ1-5; unclear D gene. Germline V gene lookup returns CDR1 LNHDA and CDR2 SQIVND (reference sequence). Between the trimmed V and J ends, which lost 1 base and 4 bases, there was a span of 11 bases. CDR3 length equals 15 residues. DNA for the CDR3: TGTGCCAGTAGTATAGGGCGGGGTCAGAATCAGCCCCAGCATTTT. This sequence encodes CASSIGRGQNQPQHF.

The chain has TRBV7-2 and TRBJ1-6; a possible D gene is TRBD1 (6 bases). CDR1 and CDR2 from the germline V gene are SGHTA and FQGNSA. The ends were cut back, 4 bases at V and 7 bases at J, with 17 bases in the middle. CDR3 length: 16 residues. CDR3 nucleotide sequence: TGTGCCAGCAGCTCCTCCGCAGGGGCCCAAAATTCACCCCTCCACTTT. It encodes CASSSSAGAQNSPLHF.

This clone was picked up one time. The chain recombines TRBV6-4 with TRBJ2-3, with 8 positions matching TRBD2. Per the germline V gene, CDR1 is MRHNA and CDR2 is SNTAGT. V was clipped by 3 bases and J by 1 base; unmatched bases: 3. The CDR3 loop spans 15 amino acids. The CDR3: CASSEGSGGTDTQYF. The CDR3 bases are TGTGCCAGCAGTGAGGGTAGCGGGGGCACAGATACGCAGTATTTT.

V is TRBV10-3 and J is TRBJ2-7; 10 nucleotides match TRBD1. CDR1 and CDR2 from the germline V gene are ENHRY and SYGVKD. With 2 bases clipped from V and 2 bases from J, the junction kept 6 bases outside the gene matches. The CDR3 length is 16 residues. For the CDR3, the DNA is TGTGCCATCAGTGAGGGGTGGGGACAGGGGACCTACGAGCAGTACTTC. As protein: CAISEGWGQGTYEQYF.

The chain has TRBV28 and TRBJ2-7; 7 nucleotides match TRBD1. Per germline, CDR1 MDHEN and CDR2 SYDVKM. J gave up 5 bases and V 5 bases, and 3 bases lay outside the gene matches. CDR3 length: 12 residues. CDR3 amino acids: CASSAGQDEQYF. CDR3 bases: TGTGCCAGCAGTGCAGGACAGGACGAGCAGTACTTC.

This clone has only a few counts. V usage is TRBV28 and J usage is TRBJ2-7, with D perhaps TRBD1 (6 bases). CDR1 is MDHEN and CDR2 is SYDVKM in the germline V gene. The CDR3 length is 14 residues. V lost 3 bases and J 8 bases, leaving 17 bases between the germline ends. CDR3 loop: CASSFTGPGGKQYF. In DNA form, the CDR3 reads TGTGCCAGCAGTTTTACAGGGCCCGGAGGTAAGCAGTACTTC. The full variable domain, with the rest looked up from reference TRBV28 and TRBJ2-7, is DVKVTQSSRYLVKRTGEKVFLECVQDMDHENMFWYRQDPGLGLRLIYFSYDVKMKEKGDIPEGYSVSREKKERFSLILESASTNQTSMYLCASSFTGPGGKQYFGPGTRLTVT.

The gene calls are TRBV11-2 and TRBJ2-1; 8 bases agree with TRBD2. CDR3 length: 16 residues. Germline V gives CDR1 SGHAT, CDR2 FQNNGV. The V gene end was trimmed by 2 bases and the J gene end by 6 bases; junction bases not matched to a gene: 9. The CDR3 DNA is TGTGCCAGCAGCTTATTCCCAGCGGGAGTTTCCAATGAGCAGTTCTTC. This codes for CASSLFPAGVSNEQFF.

The J gene is TRBJ2-5, the V gene TRBV5-1; D is perhaps TRBD2 (6 bases). CDR3 length: 16 residues. Trimming cost V 1 base and J 1 base, with 14 bases left between them. Germline-derived CDR1 and CDR2 are SGHRS and YFSETQ. As DNA, the CDR3 is TGCGCCAGCAGCTTGAGTTTTGGGGGGACCCAAGAGACCCAGTACTTC. This sequence encodes CASSLSFGGTQETQYF.

This clone was counted between two and nine times. The CDR3 DNA is TGTGCCAGCAGTGAAGGGCAGGGCGGTGACTATGGCTACACCTTC. Encoded protein: CASSEGQGGDYGYTF. This chain joins TRBV2 and TRBJ1-2, with D possibly TRBD1 on 5 matching bases. Germline CDR1 is SNHLY and CDR2 is FYNNEI. The CDR3 has 15 residues. V dropped 1 base and J dropped 3 bases, with 12 bases sitting between them.

The chain carries TRBV2 and TRBJ2-3, with D possibly TRBD1 on 6 matching bases. V was clipped by 8 bases and J by 0 bases, with 15 bases between them. CDR1 is SNHLY and CDR2 is FYNNEI in the germline V gene. The CDR3 spans 15 residues. This CDR3 is CASGWRTASTDTQYF. In nucleotides, the CDR3 is TGTGCCAGCGGGTGGCGGACAGCTAGCACAGATACGCAGTATTTT.

This clone was counted a few times. The J gene is TRBJ2-1, the V gene TRBV24-1, with D tentatively TRBD2 (5 bases). Trimming shortened V by 4 bases and J by 4 bases, and 7 bases separated the two germline ends. Germline CDR1 reads KGHDR; CDR2 reads SFDVKD. The CDR3 has 13 residues. CDR3 protein: CATSDWTYNEQFF. In DNA form, the CDR3 reads TGTGCCACCAGTGACTGGACTTACAATGAGCAGTTCTTC.

CDR3 bases: TGTGCCAGCAGTTGGACAGGGGCTTCCTACAATGAGCAGTTCTTC. Translated: CASSWTGASYNEQFF. The chain is built from TRBV2 and TRBJ2-1; 9 nucleotides line up with TRBD1. Germline-derived CDR1 and CDR2 are SNHLY and FYNNEI. This CDR3 spans 15 amino acids. With 5 bases clipped from V and 1 base from J, the junction kept 3 bases outside the gene matches.

This chain uses TRBV7-9 with TRBJ1-1; 9 nucleotides match TRBD1. Germline trimming cut 6 bases from V and 6 bases from J; bases unmatched to any gene: 5. Germline CDR1 reads SEHNR; CDR2 reads FQNEAQ (reference sequence). This CDR3 comprises 13 residues. CDR3 in amino acids: CASSFDRGSEAFF. CDR3 nucleotide sequence: TGTGCCAGCAGTTTTGACAGGGGGTCTGAAGCTTTCTTT.

The DNA for the CDR3 is TGTGCCAGCAGTCCCCTCAGCGTTTCCAGTTACGAGCAGTACTTC. Translating it yields CASSPLSVSSYEQYF. This chain connects TRBV28 to TRBJ2-7; D gene uncertain. The CDR3 contains 15 residues. CDR1 is MDHEN, CDR2 SYDVKM, per germline. With 5 bases removed from V and 4 bases from J, the gap between germline ends came to 18 bases.

V gene TRBV21-1 combines with J gene TRBJ1-1; the listed D gene, TRBD1, was not tested against the DNA. TRBV21-1 is reported as a pseudogene. This CDR3 is built from 14 residues. The CDR3 region has the DNA TGTGCCAGCAGATCTCAGGGCTCGAACACTGAAGCTTTCTTT. Residues: CASRSQGSNTEAFF.

The V and J genes are TRBV3-1 (or the pseudogene TRBV3-2) and TRBJ2-1; D is perhaps TRBD1 (6 bases). There are 15 residues in the CDR3. Trimming took off 5 bases at V and 3 bases at J, with 14 bases between the two ends. Germline V gene data show CDR1 as LGHDT and CDR2 as YNNKEL (reference sequence). The CDR3 protein is CASSLTGGNYNEQFF. The CDR3 DNA follows: TGTGCCAGCAGCTTGACAGGCGGCAACTACAATGAGCAGTTCTTC.

The rearrangement joins TRBV28 to TRBJ2-6; D is unclear. CDR1 is MDHEN and CDR2 is SYDVKM in the germline V gene. V was trimmed by 2 bases and J by 0 bases, leaving 8 bases between them. The CDR3 spans 16 residues. CDR3 sequence reads: CASSLTRYSGANVLTF. The DNA of the CDR3 is TGTGCCAGCAGTTTAACCAGGTACTCTGGGGCCAACGTCCTGACTTTC. Full variable domain (missing parts from reference TRBV28 and TRBJ2-6): DVKVTQSSRYLVKRTGEKVFLECVQDMDHENMFWYRQDPGLGLRLIYFSYDVKMKEKGDIPEGYSVSREKKERFSLILESASTNQTSMYLCASSLTRYSGANVLTFGAGSRLTVL.

The chain combines TRBV18 with TRBJ1-1; TRBD1 might be the D (5 bases). Trimming stripped 0 bases from V and 1 base from J, with 15 bases between. This CDR3 spans 17 amino acids. Per the germline V gene, CDR1 is KGHSH and CDR2 is LQKENI. CDR3 sequence reads: CASSPPTGGWGNTEAFF. CDR3 DNA sequence: TGTGCCAGCTCACCACCGACGGGGGGGTGGGGGAACACTGAAGCTTTCTTT.

This clone came up once. V is TRBV25-1 and J is TRBJ2-1; 7 bases line up with TRBD1. Germline values: CDR1 MGHDK, CDR2 SYGVNS. The V and J ends lost 2 bases and 8 bases, in that order; junction bases with no gene match: 15. The CDR3 is 17 residues long. This chain's CDR3 is CASSERGHGTDLDEQFF. As DNA, the CDR3 is TGTGCCAGCAGTGAACGGGGCCACGGGACAGATCTTGATGAGCAGTTCTTC. Filled out from reference TRBV25-1 and TRBJ2-1, the complete variable domain reads EADIYQTPRYLVIGTGKKITLECSQTMGHDKMYWYQQDPGMELHLIHYSYGVNSTEKGDLSSESTVSRIRTEHFPLTLESARPSHTSQYLCASSERGHGTDLDEQFFGPGTRLTVL.

The CDR3, as DNA: TGTGCCAGCAGTGAACTAGCGGGGACCTCAGAGACCCAGTACTTC. Translation gives CASSELAGTSETQYF. This chain connects TRBV2 to TRBJ2-5; 9 bases are a match to TRBD2. The junction had 5 bases not matched to a gene; V was cut back by 2 bases and J by 4 bases. Germline values: CDR1 SNHLY, CDR2 FYNNEI. CDR3 length: 15 residues.

This clone was detected only once. The gene calls are TRBV18 and TRBJ1-5; D remains unclear. The CDR3 sequence is 15 residues long. V lost 3 bases, J lost 7 bases, and 16 bases lay in between. Germline CDR1 and CDR2: KGHSH and LQKENI. The CDR3 coding sequence is TGTGCCAGCTCACCCTTGGCGGCTGCGGGCCAGCCCCAGCATTTT. Amino acid sequence: CASSPLAAAGQPQHF.

This rearrangement joins TRBV7-9 to TRBJ1-5; 7 bases map to TRBD1. Per the germline V gene, CDR1 is SEHNR and CDR2 is FQNEAQ (reference sequence). V lost 5 bases, J lost 6 bases, and 4 bases stayed unmatched. The CDR3 contains 13 residues. CDR3 nucleotides: TGTGCCAGCAGCACACAGGGGCCTCAGCCCCAGCATTTT. This translates into CASSTQGPQPQHF.

This clone was counted only a few times. The chain uses TRBV28 and TRBJ1-5, with D perhaps TRBD1 (5 bases). Germline V gives CDR1 MDHEN, CDR2 SYDVKM. This CDR3 is 14 amino acids long. V lost 3 bases and J lost 5, with 11 bases in between. The CDR3 DNA reads TGTGCCAGCAGTTTTGGGCAGGGATATCAGCCCCAGCATTTT. Amino acids: CASSFGQGYQPQHF.

The rearrangement joins TRBV6-5 to TRBJ2-7; 10 bases match TRBD1. Germline-derived CDR1 and CDR2 are MNHEY and SVGAGI. The V and J ends lost 5 bases and 3 bases, in that order; junction bases with no gene match: 4. The CDR3 runs 14 residues. CDR3 sequence: CASSTRTGGYEQYF. In nucleotides, the CDR3 is TGTGCCAGCAGTACTAGGACAGGGGGCTACGAGCAGTACTTC.